This T cell receptor beta chain appears in the sequencing data of a study of blood T cell repertoires in COVID-19. Study at large: Specimens from acute and convalescent COVID-19 originated in the United States, Italy and Spain.

All enrollees were roughly 18 to 89 years old and from some 24 US areas. Trimming stripped 2 bases from V and 7 bases from J, with 11 bases between. Germline CDR1 and CDR2: LGHDT and YNNKEL (reference sequence). This CDR3 has 13 residues. Here immunoSEQ multiplex PCR was the method, and the copy in TCRdb shows in-frame clones only, minus some. The table has roughly 400,000 clones, roughly 87% seen once. This TCR derives from a man younger than 35 who had recovered from COVID-19. The sample consisted of PBMCs or T cells enriched from blood (not recorded which). The chain has TRBV3-1 (or the pseudogene TRBV3-2) and TRBJ1-2; TRBD1 is a possible D gene (5 bases). The DNA of the CDR3 is TGTGCCAGCAGCCAAAATCCGGGGGGTGGCTACACCTTC. Encoded protein: CASSQNPGGGYTF.